This T cell receptor beta chain came from a study of beta chain features in type 1 diabetes. Sequencing targeted expressed TCRB transcripts, as all isolated RNA had been reverse transcribed. The protocol was immunoSEQ multiplex PCR, while the TCRdb copy is restricted to in-frame clones and leaves out a portion. The sample holds 810,000 or so clones; 15% to 20% are singletons and the top ten take around 0.02%. Per the germline V gene, CDR1 is SQVTM and CDR2 is ANQGSEA. The CDR3 spans 13 residues. The V gene lost 5 bases and the J gene lost 1 base, with 12 bases spanning the gap. The sequenced sample was naive CD4+ T cells from blood. The TCR comes from a woman younger than 30 in good health. The chain employs TRBV29-1 and TRBJ2-7, with D tentatively TRBD1 or TRBD2 (5 bases each). The CDR3 DNA follows: TGCAGCGTTTGGGACCCCCAGTCCTACGAGCAGTACTTC. Translation: CSVWDPQSYEQYF.